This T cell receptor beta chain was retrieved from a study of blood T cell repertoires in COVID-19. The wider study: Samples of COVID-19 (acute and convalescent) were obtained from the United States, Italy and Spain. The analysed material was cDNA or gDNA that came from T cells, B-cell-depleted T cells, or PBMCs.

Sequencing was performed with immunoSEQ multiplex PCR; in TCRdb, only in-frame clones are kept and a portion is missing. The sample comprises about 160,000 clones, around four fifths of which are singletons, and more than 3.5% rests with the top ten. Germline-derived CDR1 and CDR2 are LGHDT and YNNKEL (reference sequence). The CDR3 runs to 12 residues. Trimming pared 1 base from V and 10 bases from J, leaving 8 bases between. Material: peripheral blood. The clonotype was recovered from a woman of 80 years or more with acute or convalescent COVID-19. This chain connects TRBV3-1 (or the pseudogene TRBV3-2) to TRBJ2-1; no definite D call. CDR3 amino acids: CASSQGPREQFF. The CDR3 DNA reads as TGTGCCAGCAGCCAAGGCCCCCGGGAGCAGTTCTTC.